This paragraph reports one T cell receptor beta chain. What it recognizes is unknown. Sequencing of TCR beta was performed on blood CD8+ and CD4+ T cells. The entry originates in a study of CD8 T cells in Susac syndrome. Study-wide results and caveats: The number of individuals included in the study's TCR sequencing and HLA analysis was acknowledged as relatively small.

cDNA came from about 0.51 to 1 ug RNA primed by random hexamers. Coverage of TCR beta CDR3 amplification by immunoSEQ multiplex PCR extended to 54 Vbeta and 13 Jbeta. A single record per CDR3 protein comes from TCRdb applying MiXCR to the immunoSEQ multiplex PCR reads. The sample lists fewer than 350,000 distinct CDR3 sequences, around 92% occurring once. Trimming removed 4 bases at V and 3 bases at J, with 9 bases between. The CDR3 spans 13 residues. In germline, CDR1 is ENHRY, CDR2 SYGVKD. The V gene is TRBV10-3, the J gene TRBJ2-5, with D uncertain. This receptor was obtained from a human donor with multiple sclerosis. Input material: CD4+ T cells from PBMCs. In nucleotides, the CDR3 is TGTGCCATCAGTGCCCATCCGGAAGAGACCCAGTACTTC. Encoded protein: CAISAHPEETQYF.